This entry describes one T cell receptor (beta chain). Then a second PCR, running roughly 7 to 11 cycles, was carried out with a sample-barcoded 5' primer and a J-beta primer mix. TCRdb reprocessed the 5' RACE reads with MiXCR, giving one entry per CDR3 protein. The data hold about 970,000 distinct CDR3 sequences, with 51% observed a single time. The CDR3 spans 14 residues. V trimming: 6 bases; J trimming: 5 bases; junction bases outside the gene matches: 8. Germline V gene lookup returns CDR1 SGHDT and CDR2 YYEEEE. This record comes from a study of blood T cells in healthy people across ages. The specimen was blood. The receptor comes from a woman aged 60-75 years in good health. The V call is TRBV5-6, the J call TRBJ2-7; 10 bases agree with TRBD2. DNA for the CDR3: TGTGCCAGCATCCTAGCGGGAGATACCCACGAGCAGTACTTC. Translating gives CASILAGDTHEQYF.